This T cell receptor beta chain was found in a study of T cells in Graves' hyperthyroidism and ophthalmopathy. Overall study: Peripheral blood was obtained at initial diagnosis, preceding any treatment.

The CDR3 is made up of 15 amino acids. The V gene's germline CDR1 is LGHNA and CDR2 YSLEER. The germline V and J ends were trimmed by 0 bases and 2 bases, with 11 bases remaining between them. It was RNA transcripts that yielded the amplified TCR beta CDR3 regions. The TCR CDR3 was amplified in a first-round RT-PCR using the HTBI primer set. Each CDR3 protein gets one entry after TCRdb re-called the multiplex PCR reads with MiXCR. The sample gives 640,000 or so distinct CDR3 sequences, roughly 14% of which show up once; over 3.5% is in the top ten. Uncontrolled infection, other autoimmune disease, pregnancy or lactation barred patients from enrollment. Whole-study results and caveats: Prediction of ophthalmopathy progression came a median approximately 7 months pre-onset. The blood repertoire included most of the expanded thyroid clonotypes above 0.001.

Ten or more counts support this clonotype. Its antigen is not identified. The source is a woman in her thirties or forties with Graves' ophthalmopathy. Sequenced material: blood. The chain links TRBV4-3 to TRBJ2-7; D might be TRBD1 or TRBD2, each matching 5 bases. The CDR3 DNA reads TGCGCCAGCAGCCAAGATAGGGACCCAACCTACGAGCAGTACTTC. This codes for CASSQDRDPTYEQYF.